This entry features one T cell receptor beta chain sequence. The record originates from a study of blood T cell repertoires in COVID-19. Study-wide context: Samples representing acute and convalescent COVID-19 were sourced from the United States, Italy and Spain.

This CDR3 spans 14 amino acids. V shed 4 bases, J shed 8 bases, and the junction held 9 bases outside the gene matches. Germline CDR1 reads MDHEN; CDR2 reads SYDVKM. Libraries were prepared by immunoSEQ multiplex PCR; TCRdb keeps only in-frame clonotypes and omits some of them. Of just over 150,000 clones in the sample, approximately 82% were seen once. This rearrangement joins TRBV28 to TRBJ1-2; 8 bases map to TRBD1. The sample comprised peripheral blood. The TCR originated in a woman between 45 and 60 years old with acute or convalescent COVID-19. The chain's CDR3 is CASSSRTGWLGYTF. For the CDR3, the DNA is TGTGCCAGCAGTTCGAGGACAGGGTGGCTCGGCTACACCTTC.